This T cell receptor beta chain was retrieved from a study of T cell responses to AZD1222 COVID-19 vaccine. V shed 4 bases and J shed 5 bases, with 17 bases lying between them. Germline CDR1 and CDR2: MNHNY and SVGAGI (reference sequence). The CDR3 totals 15 residues. Profiled with immunoSEQ multiplex PCR; TCRdb holds only in-frame clones, not every one. The data hold 90,000 to 150,000 clones, with roughly 87% observed a single time. This chain uses TRBV6-6 with TRBJ2-5; a possible D gene is TRBD2 (6 bases). The TCR originated in an adult who received the AZD1222 COVID-19 vaccine. This material consisted of peripheral blood, taken 28 days after the second AZD1222 dose. The CDR3 DNA sequence: TGTGCCAGCAGTTCCTCGCAGGTGGCGGGGGAGACCCAGTACTTC. Translating it yields CASSSSQVAGETQYF.